A single sample gave rise to the 7 T cell receptor beta chains below, sequenced in a study of CD8 T cells in Susac syndrome. RNA was extracted with the RNeasy kit, and a quantity of roughly 0.45 to 1 ug was reverse transcribed using random hexamers. MiXCR, applied by TCRdb to the immunoSEQ multiplex PCR reads, yields one record per CDR3 protein. The table records about 73,000 distinct CDR3 sequences, approximately 94% of them present only once. The sequencing input was CD8+ T cells from PBMCs. The receptors were sampled from a human donor with multiple sclerosis.

The chain links TRBV27 to TRBJ2-5; 11 bases align to TRBD2. The V segment lost 4 bases and the J segment 4 bases; nucleotides outside the gene matches: 2. This CDR3 has 14 amino acids. Germline V gene sequence: CDR1 MNHEY, CDR2 SMNVEV (reference sequence). CDR3 protein: CASSYSGRGETQYF. DNA of the CDR3: TGTGCCAGCAGTTATAGCGGGAGGGGAGAGACCCAGTACTTC.

The J gene is TRBJ2-7, the V gene TRBV4-1, with 11 bases aligning to TRBD2. Germline V gene lookup returns CDR1 MGHRA and CDR2 YSYEKL. Unmatched junction bases numbered 8, after V lost 3 bases and J lost 1 base. CDR3 size: 17 residues. CDR3 amino acids: CASSQKAASGRSYEQYF. The CDR3 DNA sequence: TGCGCCAGCAGCCAGAAGGCCGCTAGCGGGAGGTCCTACGAGCAGTACTTC.

J is TRBJ2-3 and V is TRBV25-1, with 7 bases identical to TRBD1. Trimming removed 1 base from V and 2 bases from J; junction bases left unmatched: 6. The CDR3 runs to 16 residues. Germline lookup yields CDR1 MGHDK and CDR2 SYGVNS. This CDR3 reads CASSELGDRVTDTQYF. The CDR3 DNA reads TGTGCCAGCAGTGAATTAGGGGACAGAGTCACAGATACGCAGTATTTT.

The chain joins TRBV11-2 to TRBJ2-1; D call uncertain. CDR1 and CDR2 from the germline V gene are SGHAT and FQNNGV. The CDR3 is 17 amino acids. V dropped 2 bases and J dropped 5 bases, with 19 bases sitting between them. CDR3 bases: TGTGCCAGCAGCTTACTACCGGACGGAACTCGCAACAATGAGCAGTTCTTC. Protein product: CASSLLPDGTRNNEQFF.

This clonotype was seen a handful of times. This chain connects TRBV6-1 to TRBJ2-3; D may be TRBD1 (6 bases). V lost 5 bases to trimming and J lost 2 bases, with 11 bases between them. This CDR3 has 14 residues. Germline V CDR1 and CDR2: MNHNS, SASEGT. The CDR3 bases are TGTGCCAGCAGTTTAAGGGGGTCCACAGATACGCAGTATTTT. It encodes CASSLRGSTDTQYF.

This chain connects TRBV27 to TRBJ2-7; 10 bases line up with TRBD1. The CDR3 spans 14 residues. The germline CDR1 and CDR2 sequences are MNHEY and SMNVEV (reference sequence). V lost 2 bases, J lost 3 bases, and 1 base stayed unmatched. CDR3: CASSLGDRGYEQYF. The CDR3 DNA is TGTGCCAGCAGTTTAGGGGACAGGGGCTACGAGCAGTACTTC.

The V gene is TRBV15, the J gene TRBJ2-3; 7 bases align to TRBD2. V was clipped by 3 bases and J by 1 base; unmatched bases: 13. The CDR3 sequence is 18 residues long. Germline V gene data show CDR1 as LNHNV and CDR2 as YYDKDF (reference sequence). The CDR3 DNA follows: TGTGCCACCAGCAGGGAGCGGGGCCTTGCGTCGGGCACAGATACGCAGTATTTT. It codes for CATSRERGLASGTDTQYF.